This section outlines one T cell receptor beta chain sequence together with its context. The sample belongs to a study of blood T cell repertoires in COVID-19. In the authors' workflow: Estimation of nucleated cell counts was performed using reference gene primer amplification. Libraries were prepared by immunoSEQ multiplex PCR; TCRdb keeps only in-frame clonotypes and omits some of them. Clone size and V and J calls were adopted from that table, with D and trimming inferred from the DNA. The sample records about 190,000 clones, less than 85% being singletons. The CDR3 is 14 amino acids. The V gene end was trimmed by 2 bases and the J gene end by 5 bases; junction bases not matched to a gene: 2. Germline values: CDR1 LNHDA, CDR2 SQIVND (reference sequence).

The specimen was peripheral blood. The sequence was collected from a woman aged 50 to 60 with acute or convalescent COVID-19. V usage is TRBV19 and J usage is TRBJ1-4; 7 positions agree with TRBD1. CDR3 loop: CASSIPGQNEKLFF. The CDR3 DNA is TGTGCCAGTAGTATACCGGGACAGAATGAAAAACTGTTTTTT.